What follows is one T cell receptor (beta chain) and its context. The table came from immunoSEQ multiplex PCR; TCRdb's copy has only in-frame clones and leaves some out. The sample has 150,000 or so clones; less than 90% are singletons. The record originates from a study of radiation and T cells in renal cell carcinoma. The J segment lost 8 bases and the V segment lost 4 bases, leaving 15 bases of the junction unmatched. The length of the CDR3 is 16 residues. The germline gives CDR1 MDHEN, CDR2 SYDVKM. Time point defined: baseline pretreatment blood. As for treatment: 15 Gy SBRT to primary tumor, nephrectomy 4 weeks later.

The chain is built from TRBV28 and TRBJ1-2; 8 bases agree with TRBD1. Sequencing was performed on blood, taken from a patient whose treatment included radiotherapy and nephrectomy. The origin of this receptor is a woman in her sixties or seventies with renal cell carcinoma. CDR3 coding DNA: TGTGCCAGCAGTTCGTCACTGACAGGGGCGTTAGGGGGCTACACCTTC. This encodes CASSSSLTGALGGYTF.